The sequence of this T cell receptor beta chain was determined in a study of glioma-infiltrating T cells after dendritic cell vaccination. General study results and limits: Higher pretreatment TIL content predicted longer progression-free time and survival. Higher TCR clonality did not directly relate to longer survival.

Measured with immunoSEQ multiplex PCR; TCRdb has only the in-frame clones, and not every one. Among fewer than 25,000 clones listed, roughly nine tenths were seen once. This clone was seen a single time. Its antigen is not known. Time point reported: after dendritic cell vaccination, including at tumor progression/relapse. Isocitrate dehydrogenase mutation was absent in all glioblastoma patients. This sequence was found in a human donor with glioblastoma. The sequencing here drew on blood, taken after dendritic cell vaccination.

CDR3 coding DNA: TGTGCCAGCAGCGTAGGCGGGGAGCAGTACTTC. It specifies CASSVGGEQYF. The chain has TRBV9 and TRBJ2-7; tentative D call: TRBD2 (5 bases). The CDR3 runs to 11 residues. The germline V gene has CDR1 SGDLS and CDR2 YYNGEE. Deletions cut 0 bases from V and 7 bases from J, with 5 bases between.